The 8 T cell receptor beta chains reported below all come from one sample, sequenced in a study of blood T cell repertoires in COVID-19. Using immunoSEQ multiplex PCR, the repertoire was profiled, and TCRdb retains in-frame clones only, with some absent. The sample carries 150,000 to 200,000 clones, around nine tenths recorded once. Sample: peripheral blood. The receptors were gathered from a woman of 80 years or more with COVID-19, enrolled during active disease.

The chain uses TRBV2 and TRBJ2-7, with 7 bases aligning to TRBD1. J gave up 1 base and V 10 bases, and 10 bases lay outside the gene matches. The CDR3 length is 14 residues. Germline V gene lookup returns CDR1 SNHLY and CDR2 FYNNEI. CDR3 nucleotide sequence: TGTGCCATCGCCAAGGACAGGCTGTCCTACGAGCAGTACTTC. Translation gives CAIAKDRLSYEQYF.

The V and J genes are TRBV6-5 and TRBJ1-2; the match to TRBD1 covers 8 bases. The CDR3 loop spans 13 amino acids. V gave up 4 bases and J gave up 8 bases; unmatched junction bases: 6. Germline V gene data show CDR1 as MNHEY and CDR2 as SVGAGI. The CDR3 DNA reads TGTGCCAGCAGTTCCGCCGGGACAGGAGGCTACACCTTC. Its protein is CASSSAGTGGYTF.

V usage is TRBV6-6 and J usage is TRBJ2-2; the D is unclear. This CDR3 comprises 15 residues. V lost 6 bases, J lost 5 bases, and 16 bases lay in between. The germline V gene encodes CDR1 MNHNY and CDR2 SVGAGI (reference sequence). The CDR3: CASRRGGRNTGELFF. DNA of the CDR3: TGTGCCAGCAGACGTGGCGGAAGGAATACCGGGGAGCTGTTTTTT.

The chain links TRBV15 to TRBJ1-2, with 9 nucleotides matching TRBD1. V dropped 3 bases and J dropped 6; count of bases not matched to a gene: 5. The CDR3 contains 14 residues. In germline, CDR1 is LNHNV, CDR2 YYDKDF (reference sequence). The CDR3 loop reads CATSSRQGVHGYTF. The CDR3 coding sequence is TGTGCCACCAGCAGTAGACAGGGGGTGCATGGCTACACCTTC.

This clone came up once. The V and J genes are TRBV19 and TRBJ1-5, with TRBD1 matching 8 bases. J lost 5 bases, V lost 7 bases, and 4 bases had no gene match. Germline V gene lookup returns CDR1 LNHDA and CDR2 SQIVND (reference sequence). The CDR3 extends over 13 amino acids. The CDR3 is CASTDRGDQPQHF. The CDR3 bases are TGTGCCAGTACTGACAGGGGAGATCAGCCCCAGCATTTT.

The genes are TRBV5-1 and TRBJ2-7, with 7 positions matching TRBD1. J was trimmed by 5 bases and V by 1 base; bases with no gene match: 6. Germline V gene sequence: CDR1 SGHRS, CDR2 YFSETQ. The CDR3 consists of 14 residues. The CDR3 bases are TGCGCCAGCAGCTTGACAGGGGTGGGAAACGAGCAGTACTTC. The encoded protein is CASSLTGVGNEQYF.

This chain joins TRBV19 and TRBJ2-6; perhaps TRBD1 as D (6 bases). V dropped 9 bases and J dropped 5 bases, with 11 bases sitting between them. Germline V gene sequence: CDR1 LNHDA, CDR2 SQIVND (reference sequence). CDR3 length equals 13 residues. In DNA, the CDR3 is TGTGCCAGAGGGACACCCAGGGCCAACGTCCTGACTTTC. Amino acid sequence: CARGTPRANVLTF.

The chain has TRBV28 and TRBJ2-3; TRBD2 matches at 8 bases. V trimming: 4 bases; J trimming: 0 bases; junction bases outside the gene matches: 12. This CDR3 is 18 amino acids long. Germline CDR1 reads MDHEN; CDR2 reads SYDVKM. The CDR3 loop reads CASSSWGSGGTSTDTQYF. CDR3 sequence (DNA): TGTGCCAGCAGTTCCTGGGGCAGCGGGGGAACTAGCACAGATACGCAGTATTTT.